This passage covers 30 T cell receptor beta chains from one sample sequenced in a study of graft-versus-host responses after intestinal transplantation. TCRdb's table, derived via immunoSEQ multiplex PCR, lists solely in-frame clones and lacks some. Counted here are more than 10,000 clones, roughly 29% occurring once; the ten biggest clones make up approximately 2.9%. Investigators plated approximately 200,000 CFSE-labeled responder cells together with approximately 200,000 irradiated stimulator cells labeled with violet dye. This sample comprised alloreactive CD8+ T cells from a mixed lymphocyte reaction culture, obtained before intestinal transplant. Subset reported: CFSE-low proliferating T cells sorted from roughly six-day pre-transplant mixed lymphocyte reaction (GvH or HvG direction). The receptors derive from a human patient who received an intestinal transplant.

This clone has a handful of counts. CDR3 in DNA: TGTGCCAGCAGTGGCTCCTACGAGCAGTACTTC. This sequence encodes CASSGSYEQYF. This chain links TRBV2 with TRBJ2-7; D is unresolved. V lost 4 bases to trimming and J lost 0 bases, with 1 base between them. CDR3 length: 11 residues. Germline assignment: CDR1 SNHLY and CDR2 FYNNEI. The whole variable domain, remainder taken from reference TRBV2 and TRBJ2-7, is EPEVTQTPSHQVTQMGQEVILRCVPISNHLYFYWYRQILGQKVEFLVSFYNNEISEKSEIFDDQFSVERPDGSNFTLKIRSTKLEDSAMYFCASSGSYEQYFGPGTRLTVT.

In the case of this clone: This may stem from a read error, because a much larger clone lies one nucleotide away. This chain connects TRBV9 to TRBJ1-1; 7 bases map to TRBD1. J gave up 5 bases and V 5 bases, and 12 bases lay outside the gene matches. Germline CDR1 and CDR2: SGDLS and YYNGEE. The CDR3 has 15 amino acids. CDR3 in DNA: TGTGCCAGCAGTTGCTCAGGGGGGCGAGGGACTGAAGCTTTCTTT. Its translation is CASSCSGGRGTEAFF.

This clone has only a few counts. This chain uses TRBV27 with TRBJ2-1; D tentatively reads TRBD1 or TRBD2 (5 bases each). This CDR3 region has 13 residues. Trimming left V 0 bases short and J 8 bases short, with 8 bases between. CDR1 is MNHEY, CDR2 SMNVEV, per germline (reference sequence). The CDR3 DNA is TGTGCCAGCAGTTTATCGGGACCTCATGAGCAGTTCTTC. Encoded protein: CASSLSGPHEQFF.

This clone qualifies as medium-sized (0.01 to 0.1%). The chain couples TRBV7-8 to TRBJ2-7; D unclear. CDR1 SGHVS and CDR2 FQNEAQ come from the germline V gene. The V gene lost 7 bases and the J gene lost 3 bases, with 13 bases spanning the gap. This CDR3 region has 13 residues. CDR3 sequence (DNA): TGTGCCAGCACCCCGGACGGAGTCTACGAGCAGTACTTC. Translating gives CASTPDGVYEQYF.

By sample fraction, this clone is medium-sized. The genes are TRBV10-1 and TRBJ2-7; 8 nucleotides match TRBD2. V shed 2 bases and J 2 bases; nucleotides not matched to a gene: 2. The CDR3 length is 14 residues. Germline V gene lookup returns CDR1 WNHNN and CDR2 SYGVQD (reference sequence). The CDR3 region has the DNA TGCGCCAGCAGTGAGGGTAGCGGGGCCTACGAGCAGTACTTC. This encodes CASSEGSGAYEQYF.

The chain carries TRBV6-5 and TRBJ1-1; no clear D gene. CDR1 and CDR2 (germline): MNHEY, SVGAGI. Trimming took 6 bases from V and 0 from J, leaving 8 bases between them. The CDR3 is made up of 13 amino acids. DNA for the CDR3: TGTGCCAGCAGGCCTAGTATGAACACTGAAGCTTTCTTT. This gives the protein CASRPSMNTEAFF.

The CDR3 is CASSLAGGSYNEQFF. The CDR3 coding sequence is TGTGCCAGCAGCTTAGCGGGGGGCTCCTACAATGAGCAGTTCTTC. This chain joins TRBV11-2 and TRBJ2-1; TRBD2 aligns across 7 bases. The V segment lost 1 base and the J segment 0 bases; nucleotides outside the gene matches: 0. CDR1 and CDR2 (germline): SGHAT, FQNNGV. The CDR3 loop spans 15 amino acids.

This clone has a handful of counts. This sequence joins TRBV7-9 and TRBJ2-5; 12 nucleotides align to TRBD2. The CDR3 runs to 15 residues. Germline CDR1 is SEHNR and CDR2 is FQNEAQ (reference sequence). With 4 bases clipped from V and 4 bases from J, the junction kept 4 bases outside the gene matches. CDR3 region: CASSSPSGRGETQYF. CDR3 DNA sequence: TGTGCCAGCAGCTCACCTAGCGGGAGGGGAGAGACCCAGTACTTC.

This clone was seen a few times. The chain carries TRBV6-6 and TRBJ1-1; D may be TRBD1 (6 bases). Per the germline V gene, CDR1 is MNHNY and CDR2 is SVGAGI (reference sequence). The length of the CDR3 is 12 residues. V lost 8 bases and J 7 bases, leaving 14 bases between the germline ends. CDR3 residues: CASQDRTLEAFF. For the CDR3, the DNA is TGTGCCAGCCAAGACAGGACGCTTGAAGCTTTCTTT.

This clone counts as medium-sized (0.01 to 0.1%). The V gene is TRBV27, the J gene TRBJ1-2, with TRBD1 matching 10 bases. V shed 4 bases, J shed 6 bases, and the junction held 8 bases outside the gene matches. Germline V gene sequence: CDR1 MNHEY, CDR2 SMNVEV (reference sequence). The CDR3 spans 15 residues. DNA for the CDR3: TGTGCCAGCAGTTCCGACAGGGGGCCCGGGAATGGCTACACCTTC. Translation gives CASSSDRGPGNGYTF.

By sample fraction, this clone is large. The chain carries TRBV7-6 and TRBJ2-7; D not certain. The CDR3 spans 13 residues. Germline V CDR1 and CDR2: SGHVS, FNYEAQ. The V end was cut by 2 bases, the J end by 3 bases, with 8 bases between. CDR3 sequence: CASSLSPLYEQYF. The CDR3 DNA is TGTGCCAGCAGCTTATCCCCCCTCTACGAGCAGTACTTC.

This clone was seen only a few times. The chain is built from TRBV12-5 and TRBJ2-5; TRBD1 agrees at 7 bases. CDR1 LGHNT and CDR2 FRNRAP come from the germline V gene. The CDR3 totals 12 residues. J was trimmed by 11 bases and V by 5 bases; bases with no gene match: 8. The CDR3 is CASGVDRKEQYF. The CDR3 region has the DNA TGTGCTAGTGGTGTGGACAGGAAGGAGCAGTACTTC.

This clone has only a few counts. The CDR3, as DNA: TGTGCCAGCAGTTGGACAGGGGATGGTGGCTACACCTTC. Translated, it gives CASSWTGDGGYTF. The genes are TRBV27 and TRBJ1-2; 9 positions agree with TRBD1. The CDR3 extends over 13 amino acids. V lost 4 bases to trimming and J lost 7 bases; unmatched junction nucleotides: 4. Germline V gene lookup returns CDR1 MNHEY and CDR2 SMNVEV (reference sequence).

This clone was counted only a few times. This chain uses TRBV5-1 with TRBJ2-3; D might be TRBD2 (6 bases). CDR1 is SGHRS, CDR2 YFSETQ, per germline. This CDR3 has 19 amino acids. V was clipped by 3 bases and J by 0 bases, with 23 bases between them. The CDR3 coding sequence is TGCGCCAGCAGCTGGGACTCTAGATCCCCCCTTTCTAGCACAGATACGCAGTATTTT. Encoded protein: CASSWDSRSPLSSTDTQYF.

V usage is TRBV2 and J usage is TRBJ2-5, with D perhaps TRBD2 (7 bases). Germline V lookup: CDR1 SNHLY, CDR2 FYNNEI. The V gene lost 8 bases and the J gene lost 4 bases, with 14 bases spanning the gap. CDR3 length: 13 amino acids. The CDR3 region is CASFEGGRETQYF. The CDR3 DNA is TGTGCCAGCTTTGAGGGGGGGCGAGAGACCCAGTACTTC. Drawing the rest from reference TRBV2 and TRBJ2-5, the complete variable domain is EPEVTQTPSHQVTQMGQEVILRCVPISNHLYFYWYRQILGQKVEFLVSFYNNEISEKSEIFDDQFSVERPDGSNFTLKIRSTKLEDSAMYFCASFEGGRETQYFGPGTRLLVL.

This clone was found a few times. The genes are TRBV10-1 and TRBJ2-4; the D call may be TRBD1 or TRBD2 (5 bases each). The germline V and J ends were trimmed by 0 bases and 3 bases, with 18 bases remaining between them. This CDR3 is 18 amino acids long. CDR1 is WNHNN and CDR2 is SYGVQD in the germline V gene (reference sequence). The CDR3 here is CASSESEGRGVSKNIQYF. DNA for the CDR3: TGCGCCAGCAGTGAGTCGGAAGGAAGGGGAGTTAGCAAAAACATTCAGTACTTC.

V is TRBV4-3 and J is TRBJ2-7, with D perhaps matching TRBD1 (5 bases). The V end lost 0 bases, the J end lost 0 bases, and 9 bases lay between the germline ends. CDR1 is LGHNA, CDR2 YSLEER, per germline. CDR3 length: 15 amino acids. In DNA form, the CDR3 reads TGCGCCAGCAGCCAAGATGACAGCTACTCCTACGAGCAGTACTTC. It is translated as CASSQDDSYSYEQYF.

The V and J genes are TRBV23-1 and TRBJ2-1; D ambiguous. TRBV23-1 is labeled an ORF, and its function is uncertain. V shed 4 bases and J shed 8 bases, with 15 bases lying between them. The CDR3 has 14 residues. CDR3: CASSPPVPSHEQFF. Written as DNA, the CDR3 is TGCGCCAGCAGTCCACCGGTCCCAAGCCATGAGCAGTTCTTC.

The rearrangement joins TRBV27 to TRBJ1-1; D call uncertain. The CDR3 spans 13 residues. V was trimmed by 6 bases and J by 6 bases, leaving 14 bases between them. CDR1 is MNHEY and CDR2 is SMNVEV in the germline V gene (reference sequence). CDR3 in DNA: TGTGCCAGCAGGACCGTTAGGATGGCTGAAGCTTTCTTT. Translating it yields CASRTVRMAEAFF.

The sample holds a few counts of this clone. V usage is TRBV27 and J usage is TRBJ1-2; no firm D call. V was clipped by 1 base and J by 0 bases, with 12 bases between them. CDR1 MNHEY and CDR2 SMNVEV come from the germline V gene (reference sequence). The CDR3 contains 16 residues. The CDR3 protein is CASSLFYSVANYGYTF. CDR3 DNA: TGTGCCAGCAGTTTATTTTACAGCGTTGCTAACTATGGCTACACCTTC.

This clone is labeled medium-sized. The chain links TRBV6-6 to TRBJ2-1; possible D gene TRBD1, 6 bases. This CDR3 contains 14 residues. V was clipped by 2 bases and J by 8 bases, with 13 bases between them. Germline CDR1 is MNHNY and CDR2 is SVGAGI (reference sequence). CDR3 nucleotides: TGTGCCAGCAGTTACCCCCGGGACACCGATGAGCAGTTCTTC. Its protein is CASSYPRDTDEQFF.

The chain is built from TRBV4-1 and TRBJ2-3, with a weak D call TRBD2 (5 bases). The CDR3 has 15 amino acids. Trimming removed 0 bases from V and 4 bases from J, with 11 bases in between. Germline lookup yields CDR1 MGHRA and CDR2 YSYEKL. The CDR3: CASSQEQREPDTQYF. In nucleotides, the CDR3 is TGCGCCAGCAGCCAAGAACAGAGGGAACCAGATACGCAGTATTTT.

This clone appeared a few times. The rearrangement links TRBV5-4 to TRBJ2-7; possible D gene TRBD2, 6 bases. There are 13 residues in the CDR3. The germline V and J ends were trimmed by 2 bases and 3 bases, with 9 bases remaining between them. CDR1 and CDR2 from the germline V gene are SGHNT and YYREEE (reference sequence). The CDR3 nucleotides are TGTGCCAGCAGCTTTGGGACTGACTACGAGCAGTACTTC. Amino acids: CASSFGTDYEQYF.

The CDR3 DNA sequence: TGTGCCAGCAGCTTAGGTCAGGGAGGGAGAACTGAAGCTTTCTTT. It is translated as CASSLGQGGRTEAFF. The chain carries TRBV7-6 and TRBJ1-1; D is perhaps TRBD1 (5 bases). With 1 base removed from V and 5 bases from J, the gap between germline ends came to 14 bases. The CDR3 covers 15 residues. Germline CDR1 SGHVS, CDR2 FNYEAQ.

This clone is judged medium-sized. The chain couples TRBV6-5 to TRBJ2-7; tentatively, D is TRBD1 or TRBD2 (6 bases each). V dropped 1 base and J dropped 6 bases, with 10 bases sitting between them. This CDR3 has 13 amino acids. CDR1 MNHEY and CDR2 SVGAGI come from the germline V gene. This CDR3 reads CASSYFKGGEQYF. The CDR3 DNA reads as TGTGCCAGCAGTTACTTCAAGGGGGGCGAGCAGTACTTC.

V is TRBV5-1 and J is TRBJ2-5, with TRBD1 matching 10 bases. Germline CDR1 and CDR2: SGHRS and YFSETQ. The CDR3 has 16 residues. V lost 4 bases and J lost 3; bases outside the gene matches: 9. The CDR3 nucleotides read TGCGCCAGCAGCCAGAGGGGACAGGGGCTTGAAGAGACCCAGTACTTC. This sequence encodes CASSQRGQGLEETQYF.

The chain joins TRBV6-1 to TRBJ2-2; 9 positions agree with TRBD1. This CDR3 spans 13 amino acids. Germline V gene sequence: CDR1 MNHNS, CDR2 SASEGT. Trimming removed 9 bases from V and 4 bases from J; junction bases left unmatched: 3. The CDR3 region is CASHRGLTGELFF. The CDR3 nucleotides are TGTGCCAGTCACAGGGGGCTCACCGGGGAGCTGTTTTTT.

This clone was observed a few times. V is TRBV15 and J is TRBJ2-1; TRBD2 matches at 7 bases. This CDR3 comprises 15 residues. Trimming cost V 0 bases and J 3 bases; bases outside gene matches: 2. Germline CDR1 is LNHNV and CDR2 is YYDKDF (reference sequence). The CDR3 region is CATSRERGIYNEQFF. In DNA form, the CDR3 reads TGTGCCACCAGCAGAGAGCGGGGGATCTACAATGAGCAGTTCTTC.

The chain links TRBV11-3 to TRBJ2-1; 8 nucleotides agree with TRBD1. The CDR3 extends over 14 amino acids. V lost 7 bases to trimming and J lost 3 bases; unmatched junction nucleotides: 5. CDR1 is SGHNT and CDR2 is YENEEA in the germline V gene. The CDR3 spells CASKGGQGYNEQFF. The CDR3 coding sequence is TGTGCCAGCAAAGGTGGACAGGGCTACAATGAGCAGTTCTTC.

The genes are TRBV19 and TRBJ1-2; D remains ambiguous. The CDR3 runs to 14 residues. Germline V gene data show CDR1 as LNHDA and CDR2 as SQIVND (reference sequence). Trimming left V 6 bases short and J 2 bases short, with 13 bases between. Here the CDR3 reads CASSRFRSNYGYTF. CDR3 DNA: TGTGCCAGTAGCCGATTTAGATCCAACTATGGCTACACCTTC.